These 3 T cell receptor beta chains were all obtained from the same sample, sequenced in a study of blood T cell repertoires in COVID-19. TCRdb's table, derived via immunoSEQ multiplex PCR, lists solely in-frame clones and lacks some. The sample includes around 700,000 clones, more than 80% of them seen just once. The sequenced sample consisted of peripheral blood. Every receptor here comes from a woman in her late teens or twenties with acute or convalescent COVID-19.

The chain employs TRBV9 and TRBJ1-2, with D unresolved. The germline CDR1 and CDR2 sequences are SGDLS and YYNGEE. Trimming removed 2 bases from V and 8 bases from J, with 16 bases in between. CDR3 length: 14 residues. CDR3 DNA: TGTGCCAGCAGCGTTTCGGGGATCGGTGAAGGCTACACCTTC. Translated, it gives CASSVSGIGEGYTF.

The chain has TRBV5-4 and TRBJ1-2; no reliable D call. Germline V CDR1 and CDR2: SGHNT, YYREEE (reference sequence). V gave up 4 bases and J gave up 0 bases, with 16 bases separating them. The CDR3 totals 16 residues. The CDR3: CASSGGGLGTNYGYTF. In nucleotides, the CDR3 is TGTGCCAGCAGCGGCGGAGGGTTGGGGACTAACTATGGCTACACCTTC.

The chain recombines TRBV3-1 (or the pseudogene TRBV3-2) with TRBJ1-1; 8 nucleotides align to TRBD1. The ends lost 0 bases at V and 1 base at J; junction bases unmatched: 10. Germline-derived CDR1 and CDR2 are LGHDT and YNNKEL (reference sequence). This CDR3 region has 18 residues. CDR3 residues: CASSQDIGQGAENTEAFF. CDR3 bases: TGTGCCAGCAGCCAAGATATTGGGCAGGGGGCGGAGAACACTGAAGCTTTCTTT.